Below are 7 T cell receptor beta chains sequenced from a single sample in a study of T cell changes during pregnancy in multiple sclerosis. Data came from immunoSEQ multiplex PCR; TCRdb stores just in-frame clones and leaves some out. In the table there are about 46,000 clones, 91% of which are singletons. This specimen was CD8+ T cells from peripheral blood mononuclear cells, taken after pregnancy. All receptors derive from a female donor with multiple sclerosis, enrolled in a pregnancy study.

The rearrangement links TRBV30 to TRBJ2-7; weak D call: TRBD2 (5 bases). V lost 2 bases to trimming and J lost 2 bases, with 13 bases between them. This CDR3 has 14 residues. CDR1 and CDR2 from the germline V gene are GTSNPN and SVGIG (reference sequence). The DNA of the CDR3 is TGTGCCTGGAGTTCCGGGAATTGGGCCTACGAGCAGTACTTC. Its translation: CAWSSGNWAYEQYF.

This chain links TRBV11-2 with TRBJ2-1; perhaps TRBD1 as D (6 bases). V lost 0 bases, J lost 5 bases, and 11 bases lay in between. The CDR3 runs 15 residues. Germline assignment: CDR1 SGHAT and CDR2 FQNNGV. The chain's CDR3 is CASSLDWTDNNEQFF. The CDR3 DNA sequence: TGTGCCAGCAGCTTAGATTGGACAGATAACAATGAGCAGTTCTTC.

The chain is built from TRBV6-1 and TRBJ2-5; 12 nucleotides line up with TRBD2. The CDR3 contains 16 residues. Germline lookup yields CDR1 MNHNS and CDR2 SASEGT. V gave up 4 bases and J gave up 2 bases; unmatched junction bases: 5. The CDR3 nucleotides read TGTGCCAGCAGTGTAGCTAGCGGGGGGGGACAAGAGACCCAGTACTTC. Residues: CASSVASGGGQETQYF.

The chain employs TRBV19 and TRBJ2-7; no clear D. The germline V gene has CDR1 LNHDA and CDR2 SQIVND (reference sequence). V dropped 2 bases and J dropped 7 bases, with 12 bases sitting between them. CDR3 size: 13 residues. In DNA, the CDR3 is TGTGCCAGTAGTATATCCCCAACTCAAGAGCAGTACTTC. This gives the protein CASSISPTQEQYF.

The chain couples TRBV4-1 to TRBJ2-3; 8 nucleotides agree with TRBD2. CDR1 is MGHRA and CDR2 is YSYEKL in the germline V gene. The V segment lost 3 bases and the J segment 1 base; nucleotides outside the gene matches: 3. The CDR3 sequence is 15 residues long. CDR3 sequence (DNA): TGCGCCAGCAGCCAGATACTAGCGGGCACAGATACGCAGTATTTT. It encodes CASSQILAGTDTQYF.

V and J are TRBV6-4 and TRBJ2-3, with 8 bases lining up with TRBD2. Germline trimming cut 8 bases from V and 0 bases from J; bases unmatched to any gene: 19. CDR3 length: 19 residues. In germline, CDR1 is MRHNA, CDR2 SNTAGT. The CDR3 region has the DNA TGTGCCAGCGCCCCCAATGAAGGTAGCGGGGACCTTAGCACAGATACGCAGTATTTT. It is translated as CASAPNEGSGDLSTDTQYF.

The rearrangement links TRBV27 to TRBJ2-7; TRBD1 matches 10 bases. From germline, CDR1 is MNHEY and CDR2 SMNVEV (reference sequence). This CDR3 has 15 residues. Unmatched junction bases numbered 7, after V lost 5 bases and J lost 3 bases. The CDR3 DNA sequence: TGTGCCAGCAGTCGGTCGACAGGGGGCATCTACGAGCAGTACTTC. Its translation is CASSRSTGGIYEQYF.